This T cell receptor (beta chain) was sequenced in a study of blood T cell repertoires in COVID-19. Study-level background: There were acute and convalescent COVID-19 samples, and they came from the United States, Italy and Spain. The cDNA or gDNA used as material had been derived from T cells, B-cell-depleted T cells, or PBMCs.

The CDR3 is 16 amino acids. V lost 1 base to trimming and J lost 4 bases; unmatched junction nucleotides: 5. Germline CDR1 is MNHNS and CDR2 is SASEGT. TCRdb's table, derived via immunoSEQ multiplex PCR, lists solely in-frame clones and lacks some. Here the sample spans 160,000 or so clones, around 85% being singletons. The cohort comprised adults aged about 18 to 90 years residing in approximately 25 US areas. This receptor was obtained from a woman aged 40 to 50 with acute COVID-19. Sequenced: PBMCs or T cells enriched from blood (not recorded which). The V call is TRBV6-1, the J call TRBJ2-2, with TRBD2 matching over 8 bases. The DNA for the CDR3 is TGTGCCAGCAGTGAAGACGGGAGGGCCCTCACCGGGGAGCTGTTTTTT. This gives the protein CASSEDGRALTGELFF.